The 24 T cell receptor beta chains listed next were all sequenced from one sample in a study of vaccination effects on CD4 cells after COVID-19. This table comes from immunoSEQ multiplex PCR, and its TCRdb copy is limited to in-frame clones, with some not included. The sample holds tens of thousands of clones, roughly four fifths seen once. Their antigen targets remain unknown. At the end of 10 days of culture, CD4+ T cells were isolated. This sample comprised CD4+ T cells from PBMCs cultured without peptide, obtained before COVID-19 vaccination. The source is a human donor who received a COVID-19 vaccine.

In its sample, this clone was seen once. CDR3: CASSQEATLPYEQYV. The CDR3 bases are TGTGCCAGCAGCCAAGAAGCCACGCTGCCCTACGAGCAGTACGTC. The chain employs TRBV4-2 and TRBJ2-7; D is unresolved. This CDR3 has 15 amino acids. Trimming took off 0 bases at V and 2 bases at J, with 11 bases between the two ends. CDR1 is LGHNA, CDR2 YNFKEQ, per germline.

The V gene is TRBV4-3, the J gene TRBJ1-2; D remains unclear. Germline V CDR1 and CDR2: LGHNA, YSLEER. The germline V and J ends were trimmed by 4 bases and 0 bases, with 3 bases remaining between them. This CDR3 spans 12 amino acids. CDR3 sequence: CASSRANYGYTF. The CDR3 region has the DNA TGCGCCAGCAGCCGGGCTAACTATGGCTACACCTTC.

This chain uses TRBV5-4 with TRBJ1-2; maybe TRBD1 (5 bases). The CDR3 loop spans 17 amino acids. The V end was cut by 0 bases, the J end by 2 bases, with 17 bases between. CDR1 and CDR2 from the germline V gene are SGHNT and YYREEE (reference sequence). DNA for the CDR3: TGTGCCAGCAGCTTGGCACGCCCGGGACCGGGAAACTATGGCTACACCTTC. Residues: CASSLARPGPGNYGYTF.

The J gene is TRBJ2-1, the V gene TRBV4-2; D unclear. The CDR3 consists of 15 residues. Germline values: CDR1 LGHNA, CDR2 YNFKEQ. Deletions cut 1 base from V and 10 bases from J, with 17 bases between. DNA of the CDR3: TGTGCCAGCAGCCAAGGCCGAATTGAGACCACGGAGCAGTTCTTC. It codes for CASSQGRIETTEQFF.

The J gene is TRBJ2-7, the V gene TRBV7-8; maybe TRBD1 (5 bases). The V gene's germline CDR1 is SGHVS and CDR2 FQNEAQ. V was clipped by 1 base and J by 1 base, with 14 bases between them. The CDR3 has 16 residues. In nucleotides, the CDR3 is TGTGCCAGCAGCTTAGGGGCAGGGTTCAGTTCCTACGAGCAGTACGTC. Its protein product is CASSLGAGFSSYEQYV.

The gene calls are TRBV19 and TRBJ2-1, with D uncertain. V lost 3 bases to trimming and J lost 0 bases, with 6 bases between them. Germline CDR1 and CDR2: LNHDA and SQIVND (reference sequence). The length of the CDR3 is 14 residues. CDR3 amino acids: CASSIFHSYNEQFF. For the CDR3, the DNA is TGTGCCAGTAGTATTTTCCACTCCTACAATGAGCAGTTCTTC.

The chain links TRBV18 to TRBJ1-1; possible D gene TRBD1, 5 bases. CDR1 and CDR2 from the germline V gene are KGHSH and LQKENI. The CDR3 sequence is 13 residues long. V lost 9 bases to trimming and J lost 5 bases, with 16 bases between them. CDR3 in amino acids: CASEGYQGTEAFF. CDR3 nucleotide sequence: TGTGCCAGTGAGGGGTATCAGGGAACTGAAGCTTTCTTT. The variable domain in full, with the rest retrieved from reference TRBV18 and TRBJ1-1, is NAGVMQNPRHLVRRRGQEARLRCSPMKGHSHVYWYRQLPEEGLKFMVYLQKENIIDESGMPKERFSAEFPKEGPSILRIQQVVRGDSAAYFCASEGYQGTEAFFGQGTRLTVV.

This sequence joins TRBV15 and TRBJ2-1; possibly TRBD1 or TRBD2 for D (5 bases each). The CDR3 consists of 15 residues. Trimming removed 4 bases at V and 5 bases at J, with 15 bases between. Germline values: CDR1 LNHNV, CDR2 YYDKDF (reference sequence). The CDR3 DNA reads TGTGCCACCAGCATGCTAGCTTCACAGGACAATGAGCAGTTCTTC. Translating it yields CATSMLASQDNEQFF. Supplemented by reference TRBV15 and TRBJ2-1, the full variable domain reads DAMVIQNPRYQVTQFGKPVTLSCSQTLNHNVMYWYQQKSSQAPKLLFHYYDKDFNNEADTPDNFQSRRPNTSFCFLDIRSPGLGDTAMYLCATSMLASQDNEQFFGPGTRLTVL.

This chain joins TRBV19 and TRBJ2-2, with TRBD1 identical over 7 bases. The CDR3 sequence is 16 residues long. CDR1 is LNHDA, CDR2 SQIVND, per germline (reference sequence). V trimming: 4 bases; J trimming: 2 bases; junction bases outside the gene matches: 7. The DNA for the CDR3 is TGTGCCAGTAGTAGGCGGACAGGAAGCAACACCGGGGAGCTGTTTTTT. Translating it yields CASSRRTGSNTGELFF.

This chain uses TRBV5-4 with TRBJ1-6; D call uncertain. Trimming shortened V by 0 bases and J by 6 bases, and 7 bases separated the two germline ends. The CDR3 totals 14 residues. The germline CDR1 and CDR2 sequences are SGHNT and YYREEE (reference sequence). The CDR3 loop reads CASSLDGLNSPLHF. CDR3 nucleotides: TGTGCCAGCAGCTTGGACGGTCTTAATTCACCCCTCCACTTT.

V gene TRBV2 combines with J gene TRBJ1-4; 7 nucleotides align to TRBD1. Germline values: CDR1 SNHLY, CDR2 FYNNEI. Germline trimming cut 9 bases from V and 8 bases from J; bases unmatched to any gene: 12. This CDR3 is built from 14 residues. The CDR3 loop reads CASHSLQGIEKLFF. CDR3 nucleotide sequence: TGTGCCAGTCACTCCTTACAGGGGATCGAAAAACTGTTTTTT.

The rearrangement uses TRBV19 and TRBJ2-5, with D hard to call. V was shortened by 2 bases and J by 1 base, with 8 bases between the two germline ends. CDR3 length: 14 residues. The V gene's germline CDR1 is LNHDA and CDR2 SQIVND (reference sequence). CDR3 coding DNA: TGTGCCAGTAGTATAAACCGGTTCCAAGAGACCCAGTACTTC. This sequence encodes CASSINRFQETQYF.

This clone was recorded a few times. J is TRBJ2-7 and V is TRBV7-3; D is undetermined. V lost 5 bases and J lost 6, with 14 bases in between. The CDR3 has 13 amino acids. Germline V lookup: CDR1 SGHTA, CDR2 FQGTGA. The CDR3 DNA follows: TGTGCCAGCAGCCCTCACGATCCCTCCGAGCAGTACGTC. It codes for CASSPHDPSEQYV.

This clone has just a few counts. The chain is built from TRBV7-2 and TRBJ1-6; the D is unclear. V was clipped by 5 bases and J by 7 bases, with 18 bases between them. Germline V CDR1 and CDR2: SGHTA, FQGNSA. The CDR3 totals 16 residues. The CDR3 region is CASSRTGQSWNSPLHF. CDR3 nucleotides: TGTGCCAGCAGCAGGACTGGGCAAAGTTGGAATTCACCCCTCCACTTT.

The CDR3 nucleotides read TGTGCCAGCAGCCTTGGACCGCTGAGCTCCTATAATTCACCCCTCCACTTT. Protein product: CASSLGPLSSYNSPLHF. The genes are TRBV3-1 (or the pseudogene TRBV3-2) and TRBJ1-6; D is unresolved. V was trimmed by 4 bases and J by 0 bases, leaving 13 bases between them. Germline CDR1 is LGHDT and CDR2 is YNNKEL (reference sequence). This CDR3 contains 17 residues.

V usage is TRBV5-4 and J usage is TRBJ2-7, with 9 bases matching TRBD1. Germline V gene lookup returns CDR1 SGHNT and CDR2 YYREEE (reference sequence). This CDR3 contains 14 residues. V dropped 0 bases and J dropped 7; count of bases not matched to a gene: 5. The CDR3 loop is CASSLDRGLSEQYV. The CDR3 DNA sequence: TGTGCCAGCAGCTTGGACAGGGGGCTTTCGGAGCAGTACGTC.

J is TRBJ2-5 and V is TRBV11-3; no clear D. The V and J ends lost 3 bases and 2 bases respectively, with 4 bases between them. The length of the CDR3 is 12 residues. Germline CDR1 SGHNT, CDR2 YENEEA. CDR3 residues: CASSLGQETQYF. In DNA form, the CDR3 reads TGTGCCAGCAGCTTGGGGCAAGAGACCCAGTACTTC.

Only one count was recorded for this clone. This sequence joins TRBV6-2 or TRBV6-3 and TRBJ1-2; TRBD1 matches at 8 bases. J lost 7 bases, V lost 6 bases, and 10 bases had no gene match. Germline V gene data show CDR1 as MNHEY and CDR2 as SVGEGT. This CDR3 has 14 amino acids. The CDR3 DNA reads as TGTGCCAGCAGCTCACCGACTACAGGGGGTGGCTACACCTTC. Translating it yields CASSSPTTGGGYTF.

The chain combines TRBV5-1 with TRBJ1-4, with 8 bases that match TRBD1. Germline loops: CDR1 SGHRS, CDR2 YFSETQ. The CDR3 totals 14 residues. V lost 4 bases and J lost 5; bases outside the gene matches: 4. DNA of the CDR3: TGCGCCAGCAGCCAACAGGGGGAGAATGAAAAACTGTTTTTT. It translates to CASSQQGENEKLFF.

The rearrangement joins TRBV24-1 to TRBJ2-2; perhaps TRBD2 as D (7 bases). The germline gives CDR1 KGHDR, CDR2 SFDVKD. Trimming took off 7 bases at V and 7 bases at J, with 18 bases between the two ends. The CDR3 spans 15 residues. The CDR3 protein is CATSATRGAGGELFF. DNA for the CDR3: TGTGCCACCAGCGCTACCCGGGGGGCCGGCGGGGAGCTGTTTTTT.

The V call is TRBV6-5, the J call TRBJ1-2, with D perhaps TRBD1 (5 bases). Trimming removed 7 bases at V and 6 bases at J, with 18 bases between. The CDR3 runs 14 residues. Germline CDR1 is MNHEY and CDR2 is SVGAGI. Here the CDR3 reads CASTQNRGLNGYTF. The CDR3 nucleotides are TGTGCCAGCACCCAGAATCGGGGACTGAATGGCTACACCTTC.

V usage is TRBV5-1 and J usage is TRBJ2-1; no clear D. The ends were cut back, 4 bases at V and 1 base at J, with 15 bases in the middle. The CDR3 has 16 residues. Germline lookup yields CDR1 SGHRS and CDR2 YFSETQ. CDR3 DNA: TGCGCCAGCAGCCCCCGGCCAGACCCTTCCTACAATGAGCAGTTCTTC. It codes for CASSPRPDPSYNEQFF. Variable domain in full (rest from reference TRBV5-1 and TRBJ2-1): KAGVTQTPRYLIKTRGQQVTLSCSPISGHRSVSWYQQTPGQGLQFLFEYFSETQRNKGNFPGRFSGRQFSNSRSEMNVSTLELGDSALYLCASSPRPDPSYNEQFFGPGTRLTVL.

The V gene is TRBV5-5, the J gene TRBJ1-2; TRBD1 aligns across 8 bases. From germline, CDR1 is SGHKS and CDR2 YYEKEE (reference sequence). The CDR3 sequence is 16 residues long. Trimming took 2 bases from V and 7 from J; bases not matched to a gene: 13. The CDR3 region has the DNA TGTGCCAGCAGCTTTTTGCAAGGACAGGGAGGTAGTGGCTACACCTTC. Its translation is CASSFLQGQGGSGYTF.

The chain joins TRBV20-1 to TRBJ1-5, with D possibly TRBD1 on 5 matching bases. V lost 3 bases to trimming and J lost 2 bases, with 8 bases between them. CDR3 size: 13 residues. CDR1 is DFQATT, CDR2 SNEGSKA, per germline (reference sequence). CDR3 loop: CSASMGGNQPQHF. The CDR3 DNA reads TGCAGTGCTAGTATGGGGGGCAATCAGCCCCAGCATTTT.